Below, 28 T cell receptor beta chains from the same sample are listed, as sequenced in a study of graft-versus-host responses after intestinal transplantation (dated by TCRdb to the early 2020s). The time point label, read with the paper, signifies: cells obtained before transplantation from donor or recipient. Library method: the immunoSEQ multiplex PCR assay. TCRdb retrieved this table from immuneACCESS and kept in-frame rearrangements only. Not all clones are present; in checked studies, unresolved V genes account for under half, and no reason is known for the remainder. The sample table records roughly 90,000 clones; about nine tenths of these occur just once. The leading ten clones occupy roughly 0.28% of the sample. Their target antigens are unknown. Here the sequenced sample was unstimulated CD4+ T cells sorted from spleen or lymph node cells, taken before transplant. Every receptor here comes from a human donor who was the organ donor for an intestinal transplant.

V and J are TRBV11-1 and TRBJ2-7; a weak D match, TRBD2 (6 bases). V gave up 2 bases and J gave up 12 bases, with 14 bases separating them. CDR1 and CDR2 from the germline V gene are SGHAT and FQDESV (reference sequence). The CDR3 has 12 amino acids. CDR3 protein: CASSLKGGRGYF. Written as DNA, the CDR3 is TGTGCCAGCAGCTTAAAGGGAGGCCGTGGGTACTTC.

The V and J genes are TRBV27 and TRBJ2-7, with a weak D call TRBD2 (5 bases). CDR3 length: 14 residues. The ends were cut back, 8 bases at V and 2 bases at J, with 16 bases in the middle. CDR1 MNHEY and CDR2 SMNVEV come from the germline V gene (reference sequence). DNA of the CDR3: TGTGCCAGCCGTTACCTAGCCAGGACCTACGAGCAGTACTTC. Translated: CASRYLARTYEQYF.

Comments on this clone: The junction differs from germline at one of its ends, possibly a read error. V is TRBV5-1 and J is TRBJ2-1; possible D gene TRBD2, 6 bases. CDR3 size: 15 residues. CDR1 and CDR2 (germline): SGHRS, YFSETQ. The CDR3 spells CASTPLGGYRDEQLF. DNA of the CDR3: TGCGCCAGCACCCCCCTCGGAGGGTACCGGGATGAGCAGCTCTTC.

The V and J genes are TRBV5-6 and TRBJ1-4, with D unresolved. Germline CDR1 SGHDT, CDR2 YYEEEE. V gave up 4 bases and J gave up 7 bases, with 11 bases separating them. CDR3 size: 13 residues. The chain's CDR3 is CASSHTSVEKLFF. The CDR3 DNA reads TGTGCCAGCAGCCATACGAGCGTTGAAAAACTGTTTTTT.

This chain links TRBV7-9 with TRBJ2-7; 7 bases are shared with TRBD2. Germline V lookup: CDR1 SEHNR, CDR2 FQNEAQ (reference sequence). V lost 2 bases and J lost 0; bases outside the gene matches: 10. The CDR3 contains 17 residues. The CDR3 DNA is TGTGCCAGCAGCTTAAGTATTCCCCAGCGGGGCTCCTACGAGCAGTACTTC. Translation gives CASSLSIPQRGSYEQYF.

The chain links TRBV11-2 to TRBJ1-2; D call uncertain. This CDR3 is 16 amino acids long. V gave up 5 bases and J gave up 5 bases, with 21 bases separating them. Germline-derived CDR1 and CDR2 are SGHAT and FQNNGV. The CDR3 coding sequence is TGTGCCAGCAGCCCCGGCAGGCAGCTTTTCGTTTATGGCTACACCTTC. Translation gives CASSPGRQLFVYGYTF.

The genes are TRBV11-3 and TRBJ2-7; 8 nucleotides agree with TRBD1. There are 17 residues in the CDR3. Germline V gene data show CDR1 as SGHNT and CDR2 as YENEEA. Germline trimming cut 2 bases from V and 5 bases from J; bases unmatched to any gene: 14. The CDR3 region is CASSLPASFTGGHEQYF. CDR3 bases: TGTGCCAGCAGCTTACCGGCCTCATTCACAGGGGGGCACGAGCAGTACTTC.

The chain carries TRBV6-4 and TRBJ2-7; D gene unclear. CDR1 and CDR2 (germline): MRHNA, SNTAGT. Trimming left V 7 bases short and J 2 bases short, with 15 bases between. This CDR3 region has 14 residues. Here the CDR3 DNA reads TGTGCCAGCACCACTAACGGCCTAACCTACGAGCAGTACTTC. Translation: CASTTNGLTYEQYF.

The chain carries TRBV19 and TRBJ1-2, with TRBD1 as a possible D gene (6 bases). Germline CDR1 and CDR2: LNHDA and SQIVND (reference sequence). With 4 bases removed from V and 8 bases from J, the gap between germline ends came to 17 bases. The CDR3 sequence is 14 residues long. The CDR3 bases are TGTGCCAGTAGTAAACAGGGTACGGCTCGAGGCTACACCTTC. Its protein is CASSKQGTARGYTF.

The chain carries TRBV30 and TRBJ2-7; 9 positions agree with TRBD1. The CDR3 has 15 amino acids. The germline CDR1 and CDR2 sequences are GTSNPN and SVGIG (reference sequence). After removal of 3 bases from V and 3 bases from J, the junction contained 9 bases not matched to a gene. The CDR3 bases are TGTGCCTGGAGGGGATCCGGGACAGGGTACTACGAGCAGTACTTC. It is translated as CAWRGSGTGYYEQYF. Drawing the rest from reference TRBV30 and TRBJ2-7, the complete variable domain is SQTIHQWPATLVQPVGSPLSLECTVEGTSNPNLYWYRQAAGRGLQLLFYSVGIGQISSEVPQNLSASRPQDRQFILSSKKLLLSDSGFYLCAWRGSGTGYYEQYFGPGTRLTVT.

The rearrangement uses TRBV5-4 and TRBJ2-1; no definite D call. The CDR3 covers 16 residues. Germline CDR1 reads SGHNT; CDR2 reads YYREEE (reference sequence). Deletions cut 4 bases from V and 1 base from J, with 15 bases between. The CDR3 sequence is CASSTTEYLSYNEQFF. In DNA, the CDR3 is TGTGCCAGCAGCACTACGGAGTACTTATCCTACAATGAGCAGTTCTTC.

The chain employs TRBV14 and TRBJ2-7; no reliable D call. The germline V and J ends were trimmed by 4 bases and 6 bases, with 16 bases remaining between them. Germline CDR1 SGHDN, CDR2 FVKESK. The CDR3 extends over 14 amino acids. In nucleotides, the CDR3 is TGTGCCAGCAGCCCCACCCATAGATTTGCCGAGCAGTACTTC. The encoded protein is CASSPTHRFAEQYF.

The chain combines TRBV6-6 with TRBJ2-2; D is perhaps TRBD1 (6 bases). The length of the CDR3 is 14 residues. The V and J ends lost 2 bases and 5 bases respectively, with 9 bases between them. CDR1 is MNHNY, CDR2 SVGAGI, per germline (reference sequence). CDR3 amino acids: CASSYERGTGELFF. Written as DNA, the CDR3 is TGTGCCAGCAGTTACGAGAGGGGGACCGGGGAGCTGTTTTTT.

The chain employs TRBV5-6 and TRBJ2-3; D is perhaps TRBD1 (5 bases). V was trimmed by 0 bases and J by 1 base, leaving 6 bases between them. The CDR3 length is 14 residues. In germline, CDR1 is SGHDT, CDR2 YYEEEE. Written as DNA, the CDR3 is TGTGCCAGCAGCTTGGTACAGGGCACAGATACGCAGTATTTT. Its translation: CASSLVQGTDTQYF.

The chain uses TRBV9 and TRBJ2-3; tentative D call: TRBD1 (5 bases). With 3 bases removed from V and 8 bases from J, the gap between germline ends came to 16 bases. This CDR3 comprises 14 residues. Germline V gives CDR1 SGDLS, CDR2 YYNGEE. CDR3 region: CASSARPPQGTQYF. For the CDR3, the DNA is TGTGCCAGCAGCGCAAGACCGCCCCAGGGTACGCAGTATTTT. The full variable domain, completed using reference TRBV9 and TRBJ2-3, is DSGVTQTPKHLITATGQRVTLRCSPRSGDLSVYWYQQSLDQGLQFLIQYYNGEERAKGNILERFSAQQFPDLHSELNLSSLELGDSALYFCASSARPPQGTQYFGPGTRLTVL.

This clone appeared a few times. This chain links TRBV9 with TRBJ1-6; 7 bases are a match to TRBD1. After removal of 0 bases from V and 7 bases from J, the junction contained 4 bases not matched to a gene. CDR3 length: 15 amino acids. Germline CDR1 reads SGDLS; CDR2 reads YYNGEE. In DNA, the CDR3 is TGTGCCAGCAGCGTAGGGAACAGGGGCAATTCACCCCTCCACTTT. Translation gives CASSVGNRGNSPLHF.

V is TRBV11-3 and J is TRBJ2-2, with 8 bases that match TRBD1. The CDR3 totals 15 residues. V lost 2 bases to trimming and J lost 6 bases; unmatched junction nucleotides: 5. The V gene's germline CDR1 is SGHNT and CDR2 YENEEA. The CDR3, as DNA: TGTGCCAGCAGCTTACGGCCAGGGGGCTCCGGGGAGCTGTTTTTT. It specifies CASSLRPGGSGELFF.

The table lists this clone with a count of one. The chain uses TRBV2 and TRBJ2-3, with D possibly TRBD2 on 6 matching bases. Germline V lookup: CDR1 SNHLY, CDR2 FYNNEI. The germline V and J ends were trimmed by 1 base and 2 bases, with 10 bases remaining between them. CDR3 length equals 15 residues. The CDR3 coding sequence is TGTGCCAGCAGTGAAGACGCGGGGCCCACAGATACGCAGTATTTT. Residues: CASSEDAGPTDTQYF.

CDR3 bases: TGTGCCAGTTCGAAGGGGACTAGCGTTATAAGCTCCTACGAGCAGTACTTC. Translating it yields CASSKGTSVISSYEQYF. The chain uses TRBV19 and TRBJ2-7; the match to TRBD2 covers 10 bases. V lost 8 bases to trimming and J lost 0 bases; unmatched junction nucleotides: 13. CDR1 is LNHDA, CDR2 SQIVND, per germline (reference sequence). This CDR3 contains 17 residues. The variable domain in full, completed from reference TRBV19 and TRBJ2-7, reads DGGITQSPKYLFRKEGQNVTLSCEQNLNHDAMYWYRQDPGQGLRLIYYSQIVNDFQKGDIAEGYSVSREKKESFPLTVTSAQKNPTAFYLCASSKGTSVISSYEQYFGPGTRLTVT.

The chain combines TRBV7-9 with TRBJ1-1, with no clear D. V was shortened by 1 base and J by 0 bases, with 15 bases between the two germline ends. Germline CDR1 SEHNR, CDR2 FQNEAQ (reference sequence). The CDR3 runs 17 residues. For the CDR3, the DNA is TGTGCCAGCAGCTTAGGGTCCCGGTCCCTGATGAACACTGAAGCTTTCTTT. It encodes CASSLGSRSLMNTEAFF.

The rearrangement uses TRBV12-5 and TRBJ1-1, with D maybe TRBD1 (5 bases). CDR3 size: 13 residues. Between the trimmed V and J ends, which lost 6 bases and 4 bases, there was a span of 12 bases. The germline V gene encodes CDR1 LGHNT and CDR2 FRNRAP. The CDR3 sequence: CASGETVGTEAFF. In nucleotides, the CDR3 is TGTGCTAGTGGGGAGACAGTTGGCACTGAAGCTTTCTTT.

This chain joins TRBV5-4 and TRBJ2-1; D is uncertain. V lost 4 bases to trimming and J lost 6 bases, with 20 bases between them. The CDR3 is made up of 16 amino acids. CDR1 is SGHNT, CDR2 YYREEE, per germline (reference sequence). The CDR3 loop reads CASSLVLRSSSNEQFF. CDR3 bases: TGTGCCAGCAGCCTCGTCTTGCGGTCCTCCAGCAATGAGCAGTTCTTC.

The chain has TRBV9 and TRBJ2-5, with 9 bases matching TRBD2. The CDR3 covers 14 residues. J gave up 4 bases and V 3 bases, and 4 bases lay outside the gene matches. Germline lookup yields CDR1 SGDLS and CDR2 YYNGEE. CDR3 region: CASSALAGLETQYF. CDR3 nucleotide sequence: TGTGCCAGCAGCGCACTAGCGGGTCTAGAGACCCAGTACTTC.

The chain links TRBV27 to TRBJ2-3; unclear D gene. Germline CDR1 reads MNHEY; CDR2 reads SMNVEV (reference sequence). The CDR3 has 13 residues. Trimming took 3 bases from V and 6 from J, leaving 10 bases between them. In nucleotides, the CDR3 is TGTGCCAGCAGTTTGGGCCCTCTGGATACGCAGTATTTT. Translated, it gives CASSLGPLDTQYF.

To note about this clone: This CDR3 is also generated by other DNA sequences in the sample. The chain joins TRBV9 to TRBJ2-3; D is uncertain. The V end lost 1 base, the J end lost 0 bases, and 6 bases lay between the germline ends. The CDR3 runs to 14 residues. The V gene's germline CDR1 is SGDLS and CDR2 YYNGEE. CDR3: CASSVSSSTDTQYF. The CDR3 DNA reads as TGTGCCAGCAGCGTATCGAGTAGCACAGATACGCAGTATTTT.

J is TRBJ2-5 and V is TRBV2, with 8 bases that match TRBD2. The V gene's germline CDR1 is SNHLY and CDR2 FYNNEI. J was trimmed by 2 bases and V by 3 bases; bases with no gene match: 8. The CDR3 is 16 residues long. The CDR3 region has the DNA TGTGCCAGCAGTGACTGGGGCGGGGGGCGTCAAGAGACCCAGTACTTC. The encoded protein is CASSDWGGGRQETQYF. Based on the CDR3 plus reference TRBV2 and TRBJ2-5, the full variable domain is EPEVTQTPSHQVTQMGQEVILRCVPISNHLYFYWYRQILGQKVEFLVSFYNNEISEKSEIFDDQFSVERPDGSNFTLKIRSTKLEDSAMYFCASSDWGGGRQETQYFGPGTRLLVL.

The genes are TRBV5-4 and TRBJ2-5; 15 nucleotides align to TRBD2. V was pared by 4 bases and J by 5 bases, with 6 bases of the junction left unmatched. The CDR3 has 16 residues. Germline loops: CDR1 SGHNT, CDR2 YYREEE (reference sequence). The CDR3 DNA reads TGTGCCAGCAGCAGGACTAGCGGGGGGGCTGGGGAGACCCAGTACTTC. This codes for CASSRTSGGAGETQYF.

This clone was observed once. The chain combines TRBV5-1 with TRBJ1-4; D might be TRBD1 (6 bases). Germline loops: CDR1 SGHRS, CDR2 YFSETQ. V dropped 2 bases and J dropped 7 bases, with 12 bases sitting between them. This CDR3 contains 14 residues. This CDR3 is CASSLQGFPEKLFF. In DNA, the CDR3 is TGCGCCAGCAGCTTACAGGGATTCCCTGAAAAACTGTTTTTT.